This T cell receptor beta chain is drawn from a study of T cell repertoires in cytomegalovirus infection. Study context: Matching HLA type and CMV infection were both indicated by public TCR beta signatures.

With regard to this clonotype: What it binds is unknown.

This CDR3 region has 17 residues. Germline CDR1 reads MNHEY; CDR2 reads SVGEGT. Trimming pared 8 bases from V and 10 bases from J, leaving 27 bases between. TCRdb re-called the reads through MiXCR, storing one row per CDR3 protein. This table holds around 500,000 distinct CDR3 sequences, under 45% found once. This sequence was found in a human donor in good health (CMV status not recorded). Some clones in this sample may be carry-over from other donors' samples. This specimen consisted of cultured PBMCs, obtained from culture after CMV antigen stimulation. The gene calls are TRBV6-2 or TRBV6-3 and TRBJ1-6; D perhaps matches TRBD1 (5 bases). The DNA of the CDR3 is TGTGCCAGCTTTTTGGGCAGGGCCGACTACGGTGTCTCACCCCTCCACTTT. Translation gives CASFLGRADYGVSPLHF.